This T cell receptor beta chain was sequenced during a study of blood T cell repertoires in COVID-19. Recovery among Cohort 3 donors was established by two negative PCRs, clearance, or symptom resolution. Concerning this clone itself: At one boundary the junction diverges from the germline segment, which might be a read error.

Assay: immunoSEQ multiplex PCR; the TCRdb copy retains only in-frame clones and omits some. This table holds some 290,000 clones, roughly 90% found once. This sequence originates from a woman in her 30s who had recovered from COVID-19. The sample consisted of PBMCs or T cells enriched from blood (not recorded which).

DNA for the CDR3: TGTACCAGTAGTAGGACAGGGGGTGACGAGCAGTACTTC. This codes for CTSSRTGGDEQYF. This sequence joins TRBV19 and TRBJ2-7, with 10 bases aligning to TRBD1. The CDR3 is made up of 13 amino acids. Germline CDR1 is LNHDA and CDR2 is SQIVND (reference sequence). Full variable domain (rest looked up from reference TRBV19 and TRBJ2-7): DGGITQSPKYLFRKEGQNVTLSCEQNLNHDAMYWYRQDPGQGLRLIYYSQIVNDFQKGDIAEGYSVSREKKESFPLTVTSAQKNPTAFYLCTSSRTGGDEQYFGPGTRLTVT.